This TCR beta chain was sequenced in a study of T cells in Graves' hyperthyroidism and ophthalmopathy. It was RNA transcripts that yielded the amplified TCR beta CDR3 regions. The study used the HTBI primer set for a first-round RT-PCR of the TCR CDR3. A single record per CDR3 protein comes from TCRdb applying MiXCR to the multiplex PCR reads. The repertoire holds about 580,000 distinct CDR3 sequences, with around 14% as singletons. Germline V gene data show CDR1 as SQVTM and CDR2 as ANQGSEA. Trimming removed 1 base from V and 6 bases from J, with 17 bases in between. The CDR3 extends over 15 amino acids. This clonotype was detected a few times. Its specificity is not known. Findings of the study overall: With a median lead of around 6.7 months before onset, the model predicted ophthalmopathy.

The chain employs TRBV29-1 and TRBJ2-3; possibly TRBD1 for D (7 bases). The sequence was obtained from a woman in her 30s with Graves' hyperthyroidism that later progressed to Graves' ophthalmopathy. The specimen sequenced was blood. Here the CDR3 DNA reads TGCAGCGTTGAAGGGAAAGGAGGGGGCGGCGATACGCAGTATTTT. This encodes CSVEGKGGGGDTQYF.